The 19 T cell receptor beta chains in this list originate from one sample, sequenced in a study of monozygotic twins with inflammatory bowel disease. TCRdb reprocessed the 5' RACE reads and reports one entry per CDR3 protein, with no DNA. Here the sample table reports approximately 330,000 distinct CDR3 sequences. The material sequenced was blood. Receptors were obtained from a human donor with ulcerative colitis or Crohn's disease, or a healthy co-twin of an affected twin (not recorded which).

V is TRBV20-1 and J is TRBJ2-7; TCRdb's D call of TRBD1 is untestable without DNA. This CDR3 contains 11 residues. Germline CDR1 is DFQATT and CDR2 is SNEGSKA (reference sequence). The CDR3 sequence is CSTKGSYEQYF.

The chain has TRBV13 and TRBJ2-2; the D call of TRBD1 rests on TCRdb alone, since no DNA is present to check it. This CDR3 has 14 residues. In germline, CDR1 is PRHDT, CDR2 FYEKMQ (reference sequence). The CDR3 region is CASSPGTVYGELFF.

The chain uses TRBV12-3 or TRBV12-4 and TRBJ1-2; TCRdb's D call of TRBD1 is untestable without DNA. The CDR3 consists of 14 residues. The CDR3 here is CASTETGSVYGYTF.

The gene calls are TRBV5-1 and TRBJ1-2. The V gene's germline CDR1 is SGHRS and CDR2 YFSETQ. The CDR3 is made up of 17 amino acids. The CDR3 sequence: CASSLVVGPPNLYGYTF.

This chain connects TRBV20-1 to TRBJ2-3; TCRdb designates TRBD2, a call that cannot be tested without DNA. This CDR3 is 14 amino acids long. Germline-derived CDR1 and CDR2 are DFQATT and SNEGSKA (reference sequence). This chain's CDR3 is CSARSGSLLDTQYF.

The chain is built from TRBV4-1 and TRBJ2-5; TCRdb designates TRBD2, a call that cannot be tested without DNA. Germline-derived CDR1 and CDR2 are MGHRA and YSYEKL. The length of the CDR3 is 15 residues. The CDR3 region is CASSQMGSGGETQYF.

The V call is TRBV5-1, the J call TRBJ2-2; TCRdb returns TRBD1, unconfirmable since there is no DNA. The CDR3 consists of 15 residues. Germline CDR1 reads SGHRS; CDR2 reads YFSETQ. This chain's CDR3 is CASSLEGGSTGELFF.

V usage is TRBV6-1 and J usage is TRBJ2-7. CDR3 length: 14 residues. Germline-derived CDR1 and CDR2 are MNHNS and SASEGT. This CDR3 reads CASRRTLSSYEQYF.

The J gene is TRBJ2-3, the V gene TRBV12-3 or TRBV12-4; the D call of TRBD2 rests on TCRdb alone, since no DNA is present to check it. This CDR3 region has 16 residues. The CDR3 reads CASSSTRPTQVDTQYF.

The chain couples TRBV12-3 or TRBV12-4 to TRBJ1-2; TCRdb outputs TRBD1, but without DNA this stays unchecked. The CDR3 extends over 15 amino acids. The CDR3 loop reads CASSGPGTGEGGYTF.

V gene TRBV12-3 or TRBV12-4 combines with J gene TRBJ2-2; there is no DNA to check the TCRdb D call of TRBD1. This CDR3 has 17 amino acids. CDR3 amino acids: CASSPPTGGAFTGELFF.

The genes are TRBV28 and TRBJ1-6. The CDR3 runs 15 residues. CDR1 and CDR2 from the germline V gene are MDHEN and SYDVKM. The CDR3 is CASSLVGYPNSPLHF.

The J gene is TRBJ2-3, the V gene TRBV27. Germline-derived CDR1 and CDR2 are MNHEY and SMNVEV (reference sequence). This CDR3 comprises 14 residues. CDR3 region: CASSLRVSTDTQYF.

The rearrangement uses TRBV5-1 and TRBJ1-5; lacking DNA, the TRBD1 call made by TCRdb goes unchecked. This CDR3 is built from 15 residues. Germline V lookup: CDR1 SGHRS, CDR2 YFSETQ. The CDR3 loop is CASSLEGLAPQPQHF. Complete variable domain (other parts from reference TRBV5-1 and TRBJ1-5): KAGVTQTPRYLIKTRGQQVTLSCSPISGHRSVSWYQQTPGQGLQFLFEYFSETQRNKGNFPGRFSGRQFSNSRSEMNVSTLELGDSALYLCASSLEGLAPQPQHFGDGTRLSIL.

The V call is TRBV30, the J call TRBJ2-5; there is no DNA to check the TCRdb D call of TRBD1. The germline gives CDR1 GTSNPN, CDR2 SVGIG (reference sequence). The CDR3 consists of 16 residues. The CDR3 sequence is CAWSVLGTALGRTQYF. The whole variable domain, filled in from reference TRBV30 and TRBJ2-5, reads SQTIHQWPATLVQPVGSPLSLECTVEGTSNPNLYWYRQAAGRGLQLLFYSVGIGQISSEVPQNLSASRPQDRQFILSSKKLLLSDSGFYLCAWSVLGTALGRTQYFGPGTRLLVL.

The chain combines TRBV2 with TRBJ2-2; without DNA, the TCRdb call of TRBD1 cannot be checked. Germline V gives CDR1 SNHLY, CDR2 FYNNEI. The CDR3 runs to 16 residues. This chain's CDR3 is CASSETARGGTGELFF.

This chain links TRBV28 with TRBJ2-3; absent DNA, TCRdb's TRBD1 call cannot be checked. Germline V gene data show CDR1 as MDHEN and CDR2 as SYDVKM. This CDR3 spans 17 amino acids. This CDR3 is CASSLFSAGVRTDTQYF.

The rearrangement joins TRBV27 to TRBJ2-5; TCRdb gives TRBD1 as the D gene, but with no DNA this cannot be confirmed. Germline V CDR1 and CDR2: MNHEY, SMNVEV (reference sequence). This CDR3 is 16 amino acids long. CDR3 amino acids: CASGQDSFSAIETQYF.

This chain joins TRBV7-9 and TRBJ1-1; TCRdb outputs TRBD1, but without DNA this stays unchecked. Germline CDR1 and CDR2: SEHNR and FQNEAQ (reference sequence). CDR3 size: 13 residues. The CDR3 loop reads CASSLPSGAEAFF.